The 19 T cell receptor beta chains given below trace back to one sample, sequenced in a study of beta chain features in type 1 diabetes. Study-wide points: Moderate but significant shortening of TCRB CDR3s was recorded in all four CD4+ subsets from Type 1 diabetes patients.

Expressed TCRB transcripts got sequenced, as all isolated RNA was reverse transcribed. The assay was immunoSEQ multiplex PCR, and TCRdb's table has in-frame clones only and misses some. The repertoire includes approximately 170,000 clones, about 7.8% of them detected once, and approximately 0.93% sits in the top ten. No cognate antigen is known for these TCRs. Sequenced: central memory CD4+ T cells from blood. The receptors originated from a woman aged 35 to 49 with type 1 diabetes.

The V and J genes are TRBV7-2 and TRBJ1-5; D uncertain. CDR3 size: 14 residues. Germline CDR1 SGHTA, CDR2 FQGNSA. V was clipped by 3 bases and J by 0 bases, with 6 bases between them. The CDR3 DNA reads as TGTGCCAGCAGCTTCGACAATAGCAATCAGCCCCAGCATTTT. Protein sequence: CASSFDNSNQPQHF.

This clone was counted only a few times. The chain uses TRBV10-3 and TRBJ1-6; 9 bases agree with TRBD1. Losses at the gene ends were 5 bases for V and 7 bases for J; bases not matched to a gene: 3. Germline assignment: CDR1 ENHRY and CDR2 SYGVKD. This CDR3 comprises 14 residues. CDR3 nucleotides: TGTGCCATCAGTTGGACAGGGGAAAATTCACCCCTCCACTTT. Translated, it gives CAISWTGENSPLHF.

The V call is TRBV20-1, the J call TRBJ1-5; D unresolved. V lost 5 bases, J lost 4 bases, and 6 bases lay in between. Germline CDR1 and CDR2: DFQATT and SNEGSKA (reference sequence). The CDR3 is 11 amino acids. CDR3 in DNA: TGCAGTGCTGAGAGGAATCAGCCCCAGCATTTT. It yields the protein CSAERNQPQHF.

The chain links TRBV2 to TRBJ2-3, with 10 bases identical to TRBD2. Trimming took 6 bases from V and 3 from J; bases not matched to a gene: 15. Germline V lookup: CDR1 SNHLY, CDR2 FYNNEI. The CDR3 consists of 18 residues. The CDR3 is CASSRWSSGGAGTDTQYF. The DNA of the CDR3 is TGTGCCAGCAGCCGGTGGTCTAGCGGGGGCGCTGGTACAGATACGCAGTATTTT.

In its sample, this clone was seen a few times. The chain carries TRBV7-2 and TRBJ2-7; TRBD2 agrees at 8 bases. Looked up from germline, CDR1 is SGHTA and CDR2 is FQGNSA. Trimming took 5 bases from V and 4 from J; bases not matched to a gene: 4. The CDR3 is 13 amino acids. The CDR3 nucleotides read TGTGCCAGCAGCCGGGAGGGCCCGTACGAGCAGTACTTC. Its protein is CASSREGPYEQYF.

This clone has a handful of counts. The chain uses TRBV6-5 and TRBJ2-7; perhaps TRBD1 as D (6 bases). V dropped 5 bases and J dropped 2 bases, with 16 bases sitting between them. CDR1 and CDR2 from the germline V gene are MNHEY and SVGAGI. The CDR3 extends over 15 amino acids. The CDR3 DNA follows: TGTGCCAGCAGTACCCGGGACACGGGTGCCTACGAGCAGTACTTC. Encoded protein: CASSTRDTGAYEQYF.

The gene calls are TRBV29-1 and TRBJ1-2, with a tentative D call TRBD1 (6 bases). Germline V lookup: CDR1 SQVTM, CDR2 ANQGSEA. This CDR3 spans 14 amino acids. Trimming took 8 bases from V and 0 from J, leaving 16 bases between them. CDR3 nucleotide sequence: TGCAGCTCCGTAGGGGGGGGAACTAACTATGGCTACACCTTC. This gives the protein CSSVGGGTNYGYTF.

The chain has TRBV5-1 and TRBJ2-1, with a tentative D call TRBD1 (5 bases). The V end was cut by 5 bases, the J end by 4 bases, with 7 bases between. This CDR3 has 12 residues. From germline, CDR1 is SGHRS and CDR2 YFSETQ. The CDR3 DNA reads as TGCGCCAGCAGTGACAGTTACAATGAGCAGTTCTTC. This codes for CASSDSYNEQFF.

As to this clone: A much larger clone lies a single base off, so this may be a read error. Other DNA variants within this sample encode the same CDR3. V is TRBV7-2 and J is TRBJ2-5, with no clear D. This CDR3 is 11 amino acids long. Germline CDR1 reads SGHTA; CDR2 reads FQGNSA. The V and J ends lost 5 bases and 5 bases respectively, with 6 bases between them. The CDR3 DNA reads as TGTGCCAGCAGCGCCGGGGAGACCCAGTACTTC. Its protein product is CASSAGETQYF. Looking up the rest from reference TRBV7-2 and TRBJ2-5 gives the full variable domain: GAGVSQSPSNKVTEKGKDVELRCDPISGHTALYWYRQSLGQGLEFLIYFQGNSAPDKSGLPSDRFSAERTGGSVSTLTIQRTQQEDSAVYLCASSAGETQYFGPGTRLLVL.

This sequence joins TRBV2 and TRBJ1-2; possibly TRBD1 for D (6 bases). The CDR3 sequence is 15 residues long. The V end lost 8 bases, the J end lost 5 bases, and 21 bases lay between the germline ends. Germline-derived CDR1 and CDR2 are SNHLY and FYNNEI. CDR3: CASPWEGGPHYGYTF. CDR3 DNA: TGTGCCAGCCCGTGGGAGGGGGGGCCTCATTATGGCTACACCTTC.

This chain joins TRBV6-5 and TRBJ1-1; D is uncertain. CDR3 size: 15 residues. CDR1 and CDR2 (germline): MNHEY, SVGAGI. Trimming stripped 0 bases from V and 1 base from J, with 9 bases between. The CDR3 here is CASSYSWTTNTEAFF. CDR3 in DNA: TGTGCCAGCAGTTACTCCTGGACTACGAACACTGAAGCTTTCTTT.

V gene TRBV7-9 combines with J gene TRBJ1-1, with TRBD1 matching 9 bases. The CDR3 is 15 residues long. Trimming took 4 bases from V and 5 from J; bases not matched to a gene: 8. CDR1 and CDR2 (germline): SEHNR, FQNEAQ (reference sequence). The CDR3 sequence is CASSSPGTGRTEAFF. In DNA form, the CDR3 reads TGTGCCAGCAGCTCACCCGGGACAGGGAGGACTGAAGCTTTCTTT.

This clone was observed a handful of times. The rearrangement links TRBV29-1 to TRBJ1-1, with D tentatively TRBD1 (6 bases). Trimming removed 7 bases from V and 1 base from J, with 16 bases in between. This CDR3 contains 14 residues. Germline V lookup: CDR1 SQVTM, CDR2 ANQGSEA. The CDR3, as DNA: TGCAGCGCCTCCGGACAGATTTCGAACACTGAAGCTTTCTTT. Its protein product is CSASGQISNTEAFF. The full variable domain, with the rest looked up from reference TRBV29-1 and TRBJ1-1, is SAVISQKPSRDICQRGTSLTIQCQVDSQVTMMFWYRQQPGQSLTLIATANQGSEATYESGFVIDKFPISRPNLTFSTLTVSNMSPEDSSIYLCSASGQISNTEAFFGQGTRLTVV.

The chain joins TRBV5-1 to TRBJ2-4, with 8 bases aligning to TRBD1. After removal of 3 bases from V and 2 bases from J, the junction contained 4 bases not matched to a gene. This CDR3 region has 15 residues. Germline CDR1 and CDR2: SGHRS and YFSETQ. CDR3 nucleotides: TGCGCCAGCAGCTCAGGGGGCGCGACCAAAAACATTCAGTACTTC. Its protein product is CASSSGGATKNIQYF. Combining the CDR3 with reference TRBV5-1 and TRBJ2-4 gives the whole variable domain KAGVTQTPRYLIKTRGQQVTLSCSPISGHRSVSWYQQTPGQGLQFLFEYFSETQRNKGNFPGRFSGRQFSNSRSEMNVSTLELGDSALYLCASSSGGATKNIQYFGAGTRLSVL.

The rearrangement uses TRBV11-2 and TRBJ2-3, with 11 bases matching TRBD1. The junction had 7 bases not matched to a gene; V was cut back by 8 bases and J by 0 bases. The CDR3 has 16 amino acids. Germline CDR1 SGHAT, CDR2 FQNNGV. The CDR3 DNA reads as TGTGCCAGCGGACAGGGGGCCGACGCTAGCACAGATACGCAGTATTTT. Translated: CASGQGADASTDTQYF.

This clone was counted between two and nine times. The chain couples TRBV5-4 to TRBJ2-6; a possible D gene is TRBD1 (6 bases). Germline V gene data show CDR1 as SGHNT and CDR2 as YYREEE (reference sequence). Trimming pared 5 bases from V and 1 base from J, leaving 13 bases between. This CDR3 comprises 16 residues. CDR3: CASRWDTRSGANVLTF. CDR3 sequence (DNA): TGTGCCAGCAGATGGGACACACGTTCTGGGGCCAACGTCCTGACTTTC.

The V gene is TRBV7-2, the J gene TRBJ2-1; D may be TRBD2 (5 bases). The CDR3 consists of 14 residues. The V gene lost 5 bases and the J gene lost 6 bases, with 14 bases spanning the gap. Germline V lookup: CDR1 SGHTA, CDR2 FQGNSA. The DNA for the CDR3 is TGTGCCAGCAGCCCCGAGGGAGCGGCCAATGAGCAGTTCTTC. It translates to CASSPEGAANEQFF.

This clone was detected a few times. This CDR3 reads CASSVTGEDTGELFF. The CDR3 DNA follows: TGCGCCAGCAGCGTGACAGGGGAGGACACCGGGGAGCTGTTTTTT. This chain links TRBV5-1 with TRBJ2-2; 8 positions match TRBD1. CDR3 size: 15 residues. Germline V gives CDR1 SGHRS, CDR2 YFSETQ. After removal of 4 bases from V and 3 bases from J, the junction contained 5 bases not matched to a gene.

This clone was found a few times. CDR3 loop: CSVVVGVGSYTF. The CDR3 nucleotides are TGCAGCGTTGTCGTGGGAGTAGGGAGCTACACCTTC. The genes are TRBV29-1 and TRBJ1-2; D is unclear. Trimming cost V 4 bases and J 9 bases, with 15 bases left between them. Germline lookup yields CDR1 SQVTM and CDR2 ANQGSEA. This CDR3 comprises 12 residues.